This T cell receptor beta chain was recorded in a study of OX40 agonist ivuxolimab in advanced cancers. Looking at the study overall: Eligibility admitted prior anti-PD-1, anti-PD-L1 or anti-CTLA-4 therapy; roughly 37% had some. General study findings and limits: Average numbers of expanded clones were greater in CD8+ T cells than in CD4+. Some patients who did not respond also had low normalized T-cell clonal expansion. The CD4+ and CD8+ T cells in the blood had expanded clonally by week 6 at 0.1 to 3.0 mg/kg.

The data were produced by immunoSEQ multiplex PCR, yet TCRdb's version contains in-frame clones alone and is incomplete. The table includes about 64,000 clones, 82% detected once. V was clipped by 3 bases and J by 6 bases, with 9 bases between them. The CDR3 extends over 12 amino acids. Germline lookup yields CDR1 KGHSH and CDR2 LQKENI. In regard to this clone: Its antigen is as yet unknown.

The rearrangement uses TRBV18 and TRBJ2-7, with D unresolved. The input for sequencing was CD4+ or CD8+ T cells sorted from blood, taken in a trial of the OX40 agonist ivuxolimab. The sequence was collected from an adult with an advanced solid tumor such as melanoma, head and neck, liver or kidney cancer. The chain's CDR3 is CASSPQTTEQYF. Here the CDR3 DNA reads TGTGCCAGCTCACCGCAAACCACCGAGCAGTACTTC.